Below are 13 T cell receptor beta chains sequenced from a single sample in a study of control samples from healthy donors and cancer patients. Here immunoSEQ multiplex PCR was the method, and the copy in TCRdb shows in-frame clones only, minus some. The table lists some 41,000 clones, 87% of them singletons. Sequencing used PBMCs. Receptors were obtained from a woman in her sixties with lung cancer.

This chain joins TRBV9 and TRBJ2-5; 8 nucleotides align to TRBD2. V was pared by 2 bases and J by 0 bases, with 6 bases of the junction left unmatched. The CDR3 extends over 16 amino acids. Germline V gene lookup returns CDR1 SGDLS and CDR2 YYNGEE. The CDR3 reads CASSVGGGGNQETQYF. CDR3 DNA: TGTGCCAGCAGCGTCGGGGGGGGCGGAAACCAAGAGACCCAGTACTTC.

This chain uses TRBV2 with TRBJ2-1; D remains ambiguous. This CDR3 has 15 residues. Per germline, CDR1 SNHLY and CDR2 FYNNEI. Trimming removed 6 bases from V and 0 bases from J, with 12 bases in between. The chain's CDR3 is CASRGDLASYNEQFF. The CDR3 DNA sequence: TGTGCCAGCAGGGGCGACCTCGCCTCCTACAATGAGCAGTTCTTC.

The chain couples TRBV6-6 to TRBJ2-1; TRBD1 or TRBD2 may be the D gene (5 bases each). Trimming took off 0 bases at V and 7 bases at J, with 7 bases between the two ends. Germline lookup yields CDR1 MNHNY and CDR2 SVGAGI (reference sequence). This CDR3 has 13 residues. CDR3 nucleotide sequence: TGTGCCAGCAGTTACTCGAGGGGAAATGAGCAGTTCTTC. Translating gives CASSYSRGNEQFF.

The chain combines TRBV11-2 with TRBJ2-1, with D hard to call. This CDR3 spans 11 amino acids. CDR1 and CDR2 from the germline V gene are SGHAT and FQNNGV. Trimming removed 5 bases at V and 4 bases at J, with 3 bases between. CDR3 in amino acids: CASSPYNEQFF. CDR3 coding DNA: TGTGCCAGCAGCCCTTACAATGAGCAGTTCTTC.

The V gene is TRBV20-1, the J gene TRBJ2-5; D not resolved. The CDR3 has 13 amino acids. Germline V lookup: CDR1 DFQATT, CDR2 SNEGSKA (reference sequence). Trimming left V 3 bases short and J 5 bases short, with 13 bases between. This CDR3 is CSASHATMETQYF. CDR3 sequence (DNA): TGCAGTGCTAGTCACGCCACGATGGAGACCCAGTACTTC.

The chain joins TRBV9 to TRBJ1-1; the match to TRBD1 covers 9 bases. The trim removed 3 bases at V and 7 bases at J, leaving 7 bases unmatched. Germline values: CDR1 SGDLS, CDR2 YYNGEE. This CDR3 is 14 amino acids long. The CDR3 sequence is CASSEGTGNNEAFF. CDR3 DNA: TGTGCCAGCAGCGAAGGGACAGGGAATAATGAAGCTTTCTTT.

The chain is built from TRBV28 and TRBJ1-2, with TRBD1 as a possible D gene (6 bases). The germline V gene has CDR1 MDHEN and CDR2 SYDVKM. Trimming pared 6 bases from V and 4 bases from J, leaving 12 bases between. The CDR3 totals 13 residues. CDR3: CASSLDSFYGYTF. CDR3 coding DNA: TGTGCCAGCAGCCTGGACAGTTTCTATGGCTACACCTTC.

V and J are TRBV19 and TRBJ1-1; D not certain. The CDR3 contains 15 residues. The V end lost 7 bases, the J end lost 6 bases, and 21 bases lay between the germline ends. Germline-derived CDR1 and CDR2 are LNHDA and SQIVND (reference sequence). The CDR3 DNA reads as TGTGCCAGTAAGGTCACGGTTTTAGGGCGGCCTGAAGCTTTCTTT. This translates into CASKVTVLGRPEAFF.

The chain recombines TRBV5-4 with TRBJ2-2, with 12 nucleotides matching TRBD2. Trimming at V came to 4 bases and at J to 7 bases, leaving 8 bases not matched to a gene. Germline CDR1 is SGHNT and CDR2 is YYREEE (reference sequence). The CDR3 has 16 residues. This CDR3 is CASSNRLAGVGGELFF. CDR3 DNA: TGTGCCAGCAGCAATCGACTAGCGGGAGTGGGCGGGGAGCTGTTTTTT. The full variable domain, in which reference TRBV5-4 and TRBJ2-2 provide the parts outside the CDR3, is ETGVTQSPTHLIKTRGQQVTLRCSSQSGHNTVSWYQQALGQGPQFIFQYYREEENGRGNFPPRFSGLQFPNYSSELNVNALELDDSALYLCASSNRLAGVGGELFFGEGSRLTVL.

V is TRBV3-1 (or the pseudogene TRBV3-2) and J is TRBJ1-1, with 8 bases matching TRBD1. V dropped 5 bases and J dropped 5; count of bases not matched to a gene: 7. The CDR3 covers 14 residues. Germline V gene data show CDR1 as LGHDT and CDR2 as YNNKEL (reference sequence). CDR3 bases: TGTGCCAGCAGCAAAGGACAGGGCGGGACTGAAGCTTTCTTT. Translation gives CASSKGQGGTEAFF.

This rearrangement joins TRBV6-5 to TRBJ2-6; D is unclear. The CDR3 length is 13 residues. Trimming cost V 10 bases and J 0 bases, with 7 bases left between them. Germline CDR1 and CDR2: MNHEY and SVGAGI. The CDR3 protein is CATHVSGANVLTF. The CDR3 DNA sequence: TGTGCCACCCACGTCTCTGGGGCCAACGTCCTGACTTTC.

The chain recombines TRBV6-2 or TRBV6-3 with TRBJ1-5; D is ambiguous. This CDR3 has 12 amino acids. V lost 4 bases and J lost 4, with 5 bases in between. Germline assignment: CDR1 MNHEY and CDR2 SVGEGT. The CDR3 region is CASSSMNQPQHF. CDR3 DNA sequence: TGTGCCAGCAGTTCCATGAATCAGCCCCAGCATTTT.

This rearrangement joins TRBV6-6 to TRBJ1-2; D ambiguous. CDR3 length: 15 amino acids. Per the germline V gene, CDR1 is MNHNY and CDR2 is SVGAGI (reference sequence). V lost 2 bases and J 7 bases, leaving 17 bases between the germline ends. This CDR3 is CASSYVTDRPRGYTF. CDR3 in DNA: TGTGCCAGCAGTTACGTTACGGACCGTCCCCGTGGCTACACCTTC.